One sample yielded the 23 T cell receptor beta chains listed below, sequenced in a study of cytomegalovirus exposure and HLA in healthy donors. The PCR used 60 Vbeta and 13 Jbeta primers. Data came from immunoSEQ multiplex PCR; TCRdb stores just in-frame clones and leaves some out. Of 150,000 to 200,000 clones listed, about 80% are singletons. The specimen was PBMCs. The receptors shown here come from a woman between 40 and 50 years old in good health and CMV-seronegative.

The chain uses TRBV2 and TRBJ2-3, with D possibly TRBD1 on 5 matching bases. The germline V gene has CDR1 SNHLY and CDR2 FYNNEI. Between the trimmed V and J ends, which lost 6 bases and 0 bases, there was a span of 10 bases. The CDR3 sequence is 14 residues long. The CDR3 here is CASRVGPSTDTQYF. CDR3 nucleotides: TGTGCCAGCAGAGTGGGGCCTAGCACAGATACGCAGTATTTT.

The chain uses TRBV4-3 and TRBJ2-7; D is unresolved. Germline values: CDR1 LGHNA, CDR2 YSLEER. Trimming stripped 0 bases from V and 0 bases from J, with 12 bases between. This CDR3 is 16 amino acids long. The CDR3 DNA reads TGCGCCAGCAGCCAAGAGTTGAGCTTTAGCTCCTACGAGCAGTACTTC. This translates into CASSQELSFSSYEQYF.

This clone has a single count. The chain has TRBV18 and TRBJ2-5; possible D gene TRBD2, 6 bases. The CDR3 totals 17 residues. Per the germline V gene, CDR1 is KGHSH and CDR2 is LQKENI. With 3 bases removed from V and 2 bases from J, the gap between germline ends came to 19 bases. The CDR3 DNA sequence: TGTGCCAGCTCACCCTCTATATCGGGACTCCCACAAGAGACCCAGTACTTC. Translation: CASSPSISGLPQETQYF.

This clone came up a few times. The chain employs TRBV28 and TRBJ1-5, with TRBD1 matching over 8 bases. V was clipped by 6 bases and J by 6 bases; unmatched bases: 1. This CDR3 contains 12 residues. The germline V gene encodes CDR1 MDHEN and CDR2 SYDVKM. The CDR3 is CASSRGRQPQHF. In DNA form, the CDR3 reads TGTGCCAGCAGCAGGGGGCGTCAGCCCCAGCATTTT.

V is TRBV6-1 and J is TRBJ1-2; TRBD1 matches at 7 bases. The J segment lost 8 bases and the V segment lost 5 bases, leaving 5 bases of the junction unmatched. Looked up from germline, CDR1 is MNHNS and CDR2 is SASEGT. CDR3 length: 12 residues. In nucleotides, the CDR3 is TGTGCCAGCAGTCAATACAGGGGCGGCTACACCTTC. Residues: CASSQYRGGYTF.

This rearrangement joins TRBV27 to TRBJ2-7; TRBD2 matches 11 bases. The CDR3 totals 14 residues. The trim removed 6 bases at V and 12 bases at J, leaving 13 bases unmatched. Germline V lookup: CDR1 MNHEY, CDR2 SMNVEV (reference sequence). The CDR3 coding sequence is TGTGCCAGCAGCAAAACGGGACTAGCGGACCGTTGGTACTTC. Translating gives CASSKTGLADRWYF.

This clone was observed a few times. This chain joins TRBV13 and TRBJ1-1; 8 bases agree with TRBD1. The germline V gene encodes CDR1 PRHDT and CDR2 FYEKMQ (reference sequence). This CDR3 spans 15 amino acids. The J segment lost 5 bases and the V segment lost 5 bases, leaving 10 bases of the junction unmatched. CDR3 DNA: TGTGCCAGCAGCCTTCGGACAGGGTGGAGGACTGAAGCTTTCTTT. Encoded protein: CASSLRTGWRTEAFF.

The J gene is TRBJ2-7, the V gene TRBV7-9, with 8 positions matching TRBD2. Losses at the gene ends were 5 bases for V and 4 bases for J; bases not matched to a gene: 7. In germline, CDR1 is SEHNR, CDR2 FQNEAQ (reference sequence). CDR3 length: 14 residues. CDR3 sequence: CASSLVGGGYEQYF. The CDR3 DNA is TGTGCCAGCAGCCTGGTCGGGGGGGGGTACGAGCAGTACTTC.

The CDR3 reads CASRAGGGIEAFF. The CDR3 bases are TGTGCCAGCAGGGCAGGGGGCGGCATTGAAGCTTTCTTT. This chain joins TRBV28 and TRBJ1-1; 8 bases are a match to TRBD1. The germline gives CDR1 MDHEN, CDR2 SYDVKM. With 6 bases clipped from V and 7 bases from J, the junction kept 7 bases outside the gene matches. The CDR3 consists of 13 residues.

The chain recombines TRBV10-3 with TRBJ1-1, with TRBD1 as a possible D gene (6 bases). Per germline, CDR1 ENHRY and CDR2 SYGVKD. V dropped 3 bases and J dropped 1 base, with 12 bases sitting between them. The CDR3 runs to 15 residues. Written as DNA, the CDR3 is TGTGCCATCAGTGATCCCGGGACACCGAACACTGAAGCTTTCTTT. It is translated as CAISDPGTPNTEAFF.

In its sample, this clone was seen a few times. V and J are TRBV6-4 and TRBJ2-1; 10 bases map to TRBD2. The CDR3 covers 16 residues. The germline gives CDR1 MRHNA, CDR2 SNTAGT. The V segment lost 4 bases and the J segment 4 bases; nucleotides outside the gene matches: 7. The CDR3 nucleotides read TGTGCCAGCAGTGTCCGGACTAGCGGATTGTACAATGAGCAGTTCTTC. It codes for CASSVRTSGLYNEQFF.

The J gene is TRBJ2-5, the V gene TRBV5-1, with D possibly being TRBD2 (5 bases). Germline V gene lookup returns CDR1 SGHRS and CDR2 YFSETQ. The CDR3 length is 13 residues. The V end lost 7 bases, the J end lost 1 base, and 11 bases lay between the germline ends. The CDR3 loop is CASASDSQETQYF. The DNA for the CDR3 is TGCGCCAGCGCGTCGGACTCCCAAGAGACCCAGTACTTC.

This chain links TRBV5-1 with TRBJ2-7, with 8 bases lining up with TRBD1. Trimming took 4 bases from V and 2 from J; bases not matched to a gene: 8. This CDR3 contains 15 residues. Germline lookup yields CDR1 SGHRS and CDR2 YFSETQ. The CDR3 DNA follows: TGCGCCAGCAGCCCAGCCGGGACAGGTACCTACGAGCAGTACTTC. It translates to CASSPAGTGTYEQYF.

The chain recombines TRBV6-1 with TRBJ2-3, with TRBD2 matching over 13 bases. CDR3 size: 15 residues. The V gene end was trimmed by 4 bases and the J gene end by 4 bases; junction bases not matched to a gene: 2. Germline V gene lookup returns CDR1 MNHNS and CDR2 SASEGT. The CDR3 DNA sequence: TGTGCCAGCAGTGGGACTAGCGGGGGTTCAGATACGCAGTATTTT. It codes for CASSGTSGGSDTQYF.

V is TRBV7-9 and J is TRBJ1-2; 9 bases are a match to TRBD1. Germline-derived CDR1 and CDR2 are SEHNR and FQNEAQ (reference sequence). V shed 1 base and J 4 bases; nucleotides not matched to a gene: 13. This CDR3 contains 18 residues. The CDR3 coding sequence is TGTGCCAGCAGCTTAGGAGCGGCTCCGGGACAGGGAAGCTATGGCTACACCTTC. Translated: CASSLGAAPGQGSYGYTF.

This clone appeared a few times. The DNA of the CDR3 is TGTGCCAGCAGTTACTCAGGGAGAGAGACCCAGTACTTC. It is translated as CASSYSGRETQYF. The gene calls are TRBV6-5 and TRBJ2-5, with D tentatively TRBD2 (5 bases). Germline-derived CDR1 and CDR2 are MNHEY and SVGAGI. Trimming stripped 0 bases from V and 4 bases from J, with 6 bases between. The CDR3 contains 13 residues.

This chain joins TRBV25-1 and TRBJ1-2; D unresolved. From germline, CDR1 is MGHDK and CDR2 SYGVNS. Trimming cost V 7 bases and J 4 bases, with 13 bases left between them. The CDR3 runs 13 residues. The CDR3 region has the DNA TGTGCCAGCAAGGCGGGAAGTCGCTATGGCTACACCTTC. Encoded protein: CASKAGSRYGYTF.

The chain carries TRBV5-6 and TRBJ2-2; the D gene is possibly TRBD2 (5 bases). The CDR3 is 17 amino acids. Germline V CDR1 and CDR2: SGHDT, YYEEEE. V lost 1 base, J lost 3 bases, and 16 bases lay in between. The chain's CDR3 is CASSLRVGRPDTGELFF. The CDR3 DNA sequence: TGTGCCAGCAGCTTGAGAGTGGGGAGACCCGACACCGGGGAGCTGTTTTTT.

This chain joins TRBV5-6 and TRBJ2-5; D is undetermined. The J call may be wrong; the DNA end is better matched by TRBJ2-7. CDR3 length: 13 residues. Germline CDR1 SGHDT, CDR2 YYEEEE. The CDR3 DNA sequence: TGTGCCAGCAGTGGGTCCTCTAGGTACGAGCAGTACTTC. Translating gives CASSGSSRYEQYF.

This clone was observed a few times. The V call is TRBV9, the J call TRBJ1-1; D is unresolved. Germline V gives CDR1 SGDLS, CDR2 YYNGEE. The V end lost 0 bases, the J end lost 11 bases, and 11 bases lay between the germline ends. The CDR3 loop spans 12 amino acids. Here the CDR3 DNA reads TGTGCCAGCAGCGTAGGGCCCGGGGAGGCTTTCTTT. As protein: CASSVGPGEAFF.

CDR3 nucleotide sequence: TGTGCCAGCAGCTTGGGCAGAGCCTACGAGCAGTACTTC. It translates to CASSLGRAYEQYF. The chain joins TRBV7-2 to TRBJ2-7; D remains unclear. Trimming cost V 3 bases and J 2 bases, with 8 bases left between them. CDR1 SGHTA and CDR2 FQGNSA come from the germline V gene. The CDR3 has 13 amino acids.

Here the CDR3 reads CASSIRDTSSTDTQYF. The CDR3 region has the DNA TGTGCCAGCAGCATACGGGACACCTCTAGCACAGATACGCAGTATTTT. The chain recombines TRBV6-7 with TRBJ2-3; D possibly corresponds to TRBD1 (6 bases). TRBV6-7 has ORF status, its function being uncertain. V shed 6 bases and J shed 0 bases, with 16 bases lying between them. The CDR3 extends over 16 amino acids.

V gene TRBV7-6 combines with J gene TRBJ2-2; 11 bases map to TRBD2. Germline lookup yields CDR1 SGHVS and CDR2 FNYEAQ. V lost 5 bases, J lost 4 bases, and 3 bases stayed unmatched. The CDR3 loop spans 15 amino acids. This chain's CDR3 is CASSPTSGATGELFF. In nucleotides, the CDR3 is TGTGCCAGCAGCCCGACTAGCGGGGCCACCGGGGAGCTGTTTTTT.